Listed here is a single T cell receptor (beta chain). Its antigen is still unknown. Trimming left V 0 bases short and J 7 bases short, with 10 bases between. The CDR3 runs to 14 residues. Looked up from germline, CDR1 is MNHEY and CDR2 is SVGEGT. Using unique molecular identifiers, the investigators prepared the TCRbeta library. Via MiXCR, TCRdb re-called the PCR reads, giving one row per CDR3 protein. This repertoire shows 60,000 or so distinct CDR3 sequences, 44% found once; its top ten account for 95% to 98%. This record belongs to a study of T-cell reconstitution after alpha-beta-depleted transplantation in children. Study results and caveats: Newly produced T cells mostly provided counts and TCRbeta diversity after one year, as hyperexpanded clones declined. There were some patients whose high TCRbeta diversity at day 60 came from surviving recipient T cells and thymic progenitors. Two months or so post-transplant, alpha-beta T cells reportedly derived from several hundred expanded graft clones.

This receptor was obtained from a male patient between 5 and 17 years old who had a stem cell transplant for acute lymphoblastic leukemia, so the T cells may come from the graft donor. The source material was PBMCs, mostly from graft donor cells, sampled 360 days after TCRalphabeta/CD19-depleted stem cell transplant. The rearrangement joins TRBV6-2 or TRBV6-3 to TRBJ2-1; TRBD1 is a possible D gene (6 bases). The DNA for the CDR3 is TGTGCCAGCAGTTACTCACCAGGGGTGAATGAGCAGTTCTTC. Amino acids: CASSYSPGVNEQFF.